The 25 T cell receptor beta chains below all came from one sample that was sequenced in a study of cytomegalovirus exposure and HLA in healthy donors. Primers for the PCR totalled 60 Vbeta and 13 Jbeta. TCRdb's table, derived via immunoSEQ multiplex PCR, lists solely in-frame clones and lacks some. The profile covers roughly 110,000 clones, with 81% appearing a single time and 2% to 2.5% taken by the ten largest. The sample comprised PBMCs. The receptors derive from a man in his thirties or forties in good health and CMV-seronegative.

The rearrangement joins TRBV7-8 to TRBJ2-5, with 8 bases lining up with TRBD2. Looked up from germline, CDR1 is SGHVS and CDR2 is FQNEAQ. V lost 5 bases to trimming and J lost 4 bases; unmatched junction nucleotides: 9. The CDR3 length is 15 residues. The CDR3 protein is CASSATLAGTETQYF. The CDR3 region has the DNA TGTGCCAGCAGCGCAACCTTAGCGGGGACAGAGACCCAGTACTTC.

This clone has only a few counts. This chain links TRBV2 with TRBJ2-3; TRBD2 matches 9 bases. The CDR3 extends over 13 amino acids. V shed 9 bases, J shed 5 bases, and the junction held 6 bases outside the gene matches. Germline CDR1 reads SNHLY; CDR2 reads FYNNEI. The CDR3 sequence is CASGGLAGDTQYF. As DNA, the CDR3 is TGTGCCAGTGGGGGACTAGCAGGAGATACGCAGTATTTT.

This clone was picked up a small number of times. J is TRBJ2-3 and V is TRBV6-6; TRBD2 matches at 7 bases. The germline gives CDR1 MNHNY, CDR2 SVGAGI (reference sequence). CDR3 length: 15 amino acids. As DNA, the CDR3 is TGTGCATACCGACCGGAGCGGGATGGGGTTGATACGCAGTATTTT. Translated, it gives CAYRPERDGVDTQYF.

The genes are TRBV27 and TRBJ2-2; 8 bases are shared with TRBD1. Germline V CDR1 and CDR2: MNHEY, SMNVEV (reference sequence). The CDR3 covers 13 residues. V shed 5 bases, J shed 9 bases, and the junction held 5 bases outside the gene matches. The CDR3 region is CASSTGGSRELFF. The DNA for the CDR3 is TGTGCCAGCAGTACAGGGGGAAGTCGGGAGCTGTTTTTT.

This rearrangement joins TRBV30 to TRBJ1-2, with 7 bases fitting TRBD1. Germline V lookup: CDR1 GTSNPN, CDR2 SVGIG (reference sequence). With 0 bases clipped from V and 3 bases from J, the junction kept 4 bases outside the gene matches. The CDR3 covers 14 residues. As DNA, the CDR3 is TGTGCCTGGAGTGTCGAGGGGGCCGACTATGGCTACACCTTC. Protein: CAWSVEGADYGYTF.

The J gene is TRBJ1-4, the V gene TRBV30; TRBD1 matches at 10 bases. Germline V gene sequence: CDR1 GTSNPN, CDR2 SVGIG (reference sequence). The CDR3 is 17 amino acids. With V trimmed by 3 bases and J by 10 bases, 17 bases remained unmatched. CDR3 DNA sequence: TGTGCCTGGAGGAGGCAGGGACAGGGGAGAGCAGGGGGAAAACTGTTTTTT. Its protein product is CAWRRQGQGRAGGKLFF. The variable domain in full, completed from reference TRBV30 and TRBJ1-4, reads SQTIHQWPATLVQPVGSPLSLECTVEGTSNPNLYWYRQAAGRGLQLLFYSVGIGQISSEVPQNLSASRPQDRQFILSSKKLLLSDSGFYLCAWRRQGQGRAGGKLFFGSGTQLSVL.

The chain couples TRBV29-1 to TRBJ2-7, with 11 bases fitting TRBD2. This CDR3 is built from 15 residues. Germline V CDR1 and CDR2: SQVTM, ANQGSEA. The V gene end was trimmed by 0 bases and the J gene end by 3 bases; junction bases not matched to a gene: 4. The CDR3 protein is CSVEDQLAGDYEQYF. For the CDR3, the DNA is TGCAGCGTTGAAGACCAACTAGCGGGGGACTACGAGCAGTACTTC.

This chain links TRBV11-2 with TRBJ1-2, with 9 bases identical to TRBD1. Germline CDR1 and CDR2: SGHAT and FQNNGV. This CDR3 comprises 14 residues. V lost 5 bases to trimming and J lost 4 bases; unmatched junction nucleotides: 5. DNA of the CDR3: TGTGCCAGCAGCGCGGGACAGGGCCGCTATGGCTACACCTTC. It is translated as CASSAGQGRYGYTF.

The CDR3 DNA reads as TGTGCCAGCAGTGCCGGACAGGGAGGCGAGACCCAGTACTTC. This codes for CASSAGQGGETQYF. V gene TRBV25-1 combines with J gene TRBJ2-5, with 8 bases lining up with TRBD1. CDR1 and CDR2 (germline): MGHDK, SYGVNS. V was clipped by 4 bases and J by 5 bases; unmatched bases: 6. The CDR3 runs 14 residues. Full variable domain (missing parts from reference TRBV25-1 and TRBJ2-5): EADIYQTPRYLVIGTGKKITLECSQTMGHDKMYWYQQDPGMELHLIHYSYGVNSTEKGDLSSESTVSRIRTEHFPLTLESARPSHTSQYLCASSAGQGGETQYFGPGTRLLVL.

This clone was counted only a few times. The V call is TRBV27, the J call TRBJ2-5; 7 bases fit TRBD1. Germline V gene sequence: CDR1 MNHEY, CDR2 SMNVEV (reference sequence). There are 14 residues in the CDR3. After removal of 7 bases from V and 4 bases from J, the junction contained 9 bases not matched to a gene. The CDR3 loop reads CASKSTGSGETQYF. For the CDR3, the DNA is TGTGCCAGCAAGTCGACAGGGTCTGGAGAGACCCAGTACTTC.

The chain uses TRBV7-9 and TRBJ1-5; tentative D call: TRBD1 (6 bases). Trimming pared 2 bases from V and 2 bases from J, leaving 7 bases between. Per germline, CDR1 SEHNR and CDR2 FQNEAQ (reference sequence). This CDR3 contains 14 residues. CDR3 residues: CASSLSGGNQPQHF. The CDR3 region has the DNA TGTGCCAGCAGCTTATCAGGGGGCAATCAGCCCCAGCATTTT.

This CDR3 is CASSLLAGSYEQYF. CDR3 nucleotides: TGTGCCAGCAGCTTATTAGCGGGCTCCTACGAGCAGTACTTC. The chain is built from TRBV7-3 and TRBJ2-7; 7 bases match TRBD2. Germline CDR1 reads SGHTA; CDR2 reads FQGTGA. V was pared by 2 bases and J by 0 bases, with 1 base of the junction left unmatched. The CDR3 totals 14 residues.

This clone was seen once. The V and J genes are TRBV28 and TRBJ1-1; 11 nucleotides agree with TRBD1. V shed 7 bases and J 6 bases; nucleotides not matched to a gene: 4. Germline lookup yields CDR1 MDHEN and CDR2 SYDVKM. This CDR3 comprises 13 residues. In nucleotides, the CDR3 is TGTGCCAGCACCTGGGGACAGGGGGCTGAAGCTTTCTTT. It codes for CASTWGQGAEAFF.

The chain combines TRBV10-1 with TRBJ2-7; 11 bases are shared with TRBD1. CDR3 size: 14 residues. V shed 6 bases, J shed 7 bases, and the junction held 8 bases outside the gene matches. Germline CDR1 and CDR2: WNHNN and SYGVQD (reference sequence). The chain's CDR3 is CASSPGQGAREQYF. The CDR3 nucleotides read TGCGCCAGCAGCCCCGGACAGGGGGCAAGGGAGCAGTACTTC.

This clone was seen more than once but under ten times. The chain recombines TRBV10-1 with TRBJ2-3; 7 bases are a match to TRBD2. There are 17 residues in the CDR3. The ends lost 0 bases at V and 4 bases at J; junction bases unmatched: 10. Germline CDR1 is WNHNN and CDR2 is SYGVQD (reference sequence). DNA for the CDR3: TGCGCCAGCAGTGAGTCTATGTCGGGAGGAGGGTCAGATACGCAGTATTTT. As protein: CASSESMSGGGSDTQYF.

V is TRBV4-1 and J is TRBJ2-6, with D unresolved. V lost 0 bases and J 0 bases, leaving 15 bases between the germline ends. The V gene's germline CDR1 is MGHRA and CDR2 YSYEKL. The length of the CDR3 is 19 residues. CDR3 sequence: CASSQDGHAIYSGANVLTF. The CDR3 DNA sequence: TGCGCCAGCAGCCAAGACGGTCATGCAATCTACTCTGGGGCCAACGTCCTGACTTTC.

This chain links TRBV27 with TRBJ1-1; tentatively, D is TRBD1 (6 bases). This CDR3 has 12 residues. V lost 7 bases, J lost 10 bases, and 16 bases lay in between. CDR1 and CDR2 (germline): MNHEY, SMNVEV (reference sequence). CDR3 in amino acids: CASNQMGGLAFF. The CDR3 bases are TGTGCCAGCAACCAGATGGGGGGGCTAGCTTTCTTT.

The V and J genes are TRBV13 and TRBJ1-6, with 8 bases identical to TRBD1. CDR3 length: 14 amino acids. Germline V gene data show CDR1 as PRHDT and CDR2 as FYEKMQ (reference sequence). V shed 6 bases, J shed 14 bases, and the junction held 12 bases outside the gene matches. The CDR3 coding sequence is TGTGCCAGCAGTTCCGGACAGGGAAGATGGGCCCTCCACTTT. This encodes CASSSGQGRWALHF.

The chain has TRBV7-2 and TRBJ1-5; D remains ambiguous. The germline V gene encodes CDR1 SGHTA and CDR2 FQGNSA. CDR3 size: 12 residues. V was clipped by 5 bases and J by 3 bases, with 5 bases between them. DNA of the CDR3: TGTGCCAGCAGCCCACACAATCAGCCCCAGCATTTT. It encodes CASSPHNQPQHF.

The V gene is TRBV7-6, the J gene TRBJ2-7; D is perhaps TRBD1 (5 bases). The CDR3 is made up of 15 amino acids. Trimming stripped 1 base from V and 4 bases from J, with 14 bases between. CDR1 and CDR2 (germline): SGHVS, FNYEAQ. CDR3 region: CASSLESGIGYEQYF. The CDR3 DNA reads TGTGCCAGCAGCTTAGAGTCAGGGATCGGATACGAGCAGTACTTC.

The genes are TRBV5-1 and TRBJ2-1; TRBD1 matches 9 bases. The germline V gene encodes CDR1 SGHRS and CDR2 YFSETQ. With V trimmed by 4 bases and J by 0 bases, 5 bases remained unmatched. There are 16 residues in the CDR3. CDR3: CASSPMGQGSYNEQFF. The CDR3 DNA reads TGCGCCAGCAGCCCGATGGGACAGGGCTCCTACAATGAGCAGTTCTTC.

This chain joins TRBV13 and TRBJ1-1; maybe TRBD1 (5 bases). CDR3 size: 17 residues. V lost 3 bases and J lost 1, with 18 bases in between. Germline assignment: CDR1 PRHDT and CDR2 FYEKMQ (reference sequence). CDR3 sequence: CASSFGGTGTGNTEAFF. CDR3 sequence (DNA): TGTGCCAGCAGCTTCGGGGGGACCGGGACGGGGAACACTGAAGCTTTCTTT.

This clone was observed a handful of times. The V and J genes are TRBV9 and TRBJ2-1, with a weak D call TRBD2 (5 bases). The CDR3 has 14 amino acids. Trimming removed 0 bases from V and 6 bases from J, with 10 bases in between. CDR1 is SGDLS and CDR2 is YYNGEE in the germline V gene. DNA for the CDR3: TGTGCCAGCAGCGTAGCTCGAGGGCTCAATGAGCAGTTCTTC. Its translation: CASSVARGLNEQFF.

V is TRBV29-1 and J is TRBJ2-2; 7 positions agree with TRBD1. Germline CDR1 SQVTM, CDR2 ANQGSEA. With V trimmed by 5 bases and J by 5 bases, 5 bases remained unmatched. The CDR3 covers 13 residues. The CDR3 DNA is TGCAGCGTTAGGACAGGTGGGACCGGGGAGCTGTTTTTT. It codes for CSVRTGGTGELFF.

The V call is TRBV18, the J call TRBJ2-2; no definite D call. V shed 3 bases and J shed 0 bases, with 5 bases lying between them. The germline V gene has CDR1 KGHSH and CDR2 LQKENI. This CDR3 is built from 14 residues. CDR3 DNA: TGTGCCAGCTCACCTCTCGCGAACACCGGGGAGCTGTTTTTT. It encodes CASSPLANTGELFF.